A single sample is the source of the 17 T cell receptor beta chains below, sequenced in a study of cytomegalovirus exposure and HLA in healthy donors. The PCR was carried out with 60 Vbeta primers and 13 Jbeta primers. Only in-frame clones appear in the TCRdb table, and some are missing; sequencing was by immunoSEQ multiplex PCR. The sample lists about 130,000 clones, 78% seen once, with roughly 1.5% in the top ten. What was sequenced was PBMCs. These receptors all come from a female donor in good health and CMV-seronegative.

The V and J genes are TRBV30 and TRBJ2-2; 7 bases align to TRBD1. This CDR3 is 14 amino acids long. Germline trimming cut 3 bases from V and 1 base from J; bases unmatched to any gene: 2. CDR1 and CDR2 (germline): GTSNPN, SVGIG (reference sequence). The CDR3, as DNA: TGTGCCTGGAGGGGGACAGAGAACACCGGGGAGCTGTTTTTT. It specifies CAWRGTENTGELFF.

The V and J genes are TRBV7-2 and TRBJ1-5; D is uncertain. The CDR3 runs to 14 residues. Germline values: CDR1 SGHTA, CDR2 FQGNSA. V was pared by 1 base and J by 3 bases, with 7 bases between. CDR3 in DNA: TGTGCCAGCAGCTTAGGGAGCTACAATCAGCCCCAGCATTTT. Amino acids: CASSLGSYNQPQHF.

The chain recombines TRBV5-1 with TRBJ2-7; 9 bases map to TRBD2. After removal of 2 bases from V and 5 bases from J, the junction contained 2 bases not matched to a gene. CDR3 length: 13 residues. Germline CDR1 reads SGHRS; CDR2 reads YFSETQ. CDR3 amino acids: CASSFRTSDEQYF. The CDR3, as DNA: TGCGCCAGCAGCTTCCGGACTAGCGACGAGCAGTACTTC.

This chain links TRBV7-9 with TRBJ2-5; 7 bases match TRBD1. This CDR3 has 12 amino acids. Germline assignment: CDR1 SEHNR and CDR2 FQNEAQ (reference sequence). V lost 1 base to trimming and J lost 12 bases; unmatched junction nucleotides: 5. CDR3 in DNA: TGTGCCAGCAGCTTAGACGGTGACAGGGAGTACTTC. It yields the protein CASSLDGDREYF.

The chain couples TRBV5-8 to TRBJ2-2; D is unclear. V dropped 4 bases and J dropped 8 bases, with 12 bases sitting between them. CDR1 is SGHTS and CDR2 is YDEGEE in the germline V gene. There are 13 residues in the CDR3. The CDR3 reads CASSLSSLGELFF. The DNA of the CDR3 is TGTGCCAGCAGCCTGAGTAGTTTAGGGGAGCTGTTTTTT.

This clone was counted a few times. The V and J genes are TRBV4-2 and TRBJ2-4; 8 nucleotides line up with TRBD2. V shed 4 bases and J 0 bases; nucleotides not matched to a gene: 17. Germline CDR1 reads LGHNA; CDR2 reads YNFKEQ. The CDR3 consists of 20 residues. The CDR3 nucleotides read TGTGCCAGCAGCCCTGTTGGGGCCAGCGGGAGTTTCCTAGCCAAAAACATTCAGTACTTC. This encodes CASSPVGASGSFLAKNIQYF.

V is TRBV6-5 and J is TRBJ2-3; D might be TRBD2 (6 bases). The V and J ends lost 2 bases and 5 bases respectively, with 14 bases between them. Germline CDR1 is MNHEY and CDR2 is SVGAGI. The CDR3 is 15 residues long. CDR3 nucleotides: TGTGCCAGCAGTTACCAACTAGCTTCGGGAGATACGCAGTATTTT. It is translated as CASSYQLASGDTQYF.

This clone has only a few counts. The V and J genes are TRBV29-1 and TRBJ1-2, with 8 bases that match TRBD1. Germline assignment: CDR1 SQVTM and CDR2 ANQGSEA. The CDR3 length is 14 residues. V shed 4 bases and J 1 base; nucleotides not matched to a gene: 5. Written as DNA, the CDR3 is TGCAGCGTTGCCCGGGACAGGAATAACTATGGCTACACCTTC. Residues: CSVARDRNNYGYTF.

The chain has TRBV6-5 and TRBJ1-1; no reliable D call. Germline loops: CDR1 MNHEY, CDR2 SVGAGI. The V end was cut by 0 bases, the J end by 0 bases, with 5 bases between. The CDR3 spans 14 residues. The CDR3: CASSYSQMNTEAFF. The CDR3 nucleotides are TGTGCCAGCAGTTACTCCCAAATGAACACTGAAGCTTTCTTT.

The genes are TRBV7-9 and TRBJ1-3; tentatively, D is TRBD1 (5 bases). Per the germline V gene, CDR1 is SEHNR and CDR2 is FQNEAQ (reference sequence). This CDR3 contains 13 residues. Trimming removed 4 bases from V and 4 bases from J, with 8 bases in between. CDR3 residues: CASSSGYGNTIYF. The CDR3 nucleotides are TGTGCCAGCAGCTCAGGGTACGGAAACACCATATATTTT. Based on the CDR3 plus reference TRBV7-9 and TRBJ1-3, the full variable domain is DTGVSQNPRHKITKRGQNVTFRCDPISEHNRLYWYRQTLGQGPEFLTYFQNEAQLEKSRLLSDRFSAERPKGSFSTLEIQRTEQGDSAMYLCASSSGYGNTIYFGEGSWLTVV.

This rearrangement joins TRBV5-6 to TRBJ1-2, with D maybe TRBD1 (5 bases). The CDR3 spans 17 residues. From germline, CDR1 is SGHDT and CDR2 YYEEEE. V was shortened by 7 bases and J by 4 bases, with 26 bases between the two germline ends. In DNA, the CDR3 is TGTGCCAGCCGGAATAACTTTGACAGCGTAAGGGGCTATGGCTACACCTTC. Its protein product is CASRNNFDSVRGYGYTF.

The chain is built from TRBV30 and TRBJ2-7; tentative D call: TRBD2 (6 bases). The CDR3 has 12 amino acids. The germline V gene has CDR1 GTSNPN and CDR2 SVGIG (reference sequence). V dropped 4 bases and J dropped 2 bases, with 9 bases sitting between them. This CDR3 is CAWTGLTYEQYF. The CDR3 region has the DNA TGTGCCTGGACGGGACTGACCTACGAGCAGTACTTC.

The chain carries TRBV30 and TRBJ2-3, with 15 nucleotides matching TRBD2. After removal of 3 bases from V and 5 bases from J, the junction contained 6 bases not matched to a gene. The germline CDR1 and CDR2 sequences are GTSNPN and SVGIG (reference sequence). The CDR3 has 16 residues. The CDR3 sequence: CAWSAGLAGGQDTQYF. The CDR3 nucleotides are TGTGCCTGGAGCGCGGGACTAGCGGGAGGCCAAGATACGCAGTATTTT.

This clone has more than one count but fewer than ten. The J gene is TRBJ1-2, the V gene TRBV4-2; 8 bases match TRBD1. Germline V gene sequence: CDR1 LGHNA, CDR2 YNFKEQ. The CDR3 length is 16 residues. After removal of 0 bases from V and 3 bases from J, the junction contained 6 bases not matched to a gene. This chain's CDR3 is CASSQDGTGLDYGYTF. The CDR3 region has the DNA TGTGCCAGCAGCCAAGATGGGACAGGACTTGACTATGGCTACACCTTC.

Here the CDR3 reads CSVESGKYGYTF. In nucleotides, the CDR3 is TGCAGCGTTGAATCAGGGAAATATGGCTACACCTTC. The V gene is TRBV29-1, the J gene TRBJ1-2; D is perhaps TRBD1 (5 bases). Deletions cut 2 bases from V and 5 bases from J, with 9 bases between. The CDR3 extends over 12 amino acids. Germline lookup yields CDR1 SQVTM and CDR2 ANQGSEA.

The chain recombines TRBV5-3 with TRBJ2-5; 8 bases fit TRBD2. TRBV5-3 is identified as an open reading frame with a role that is uncertain. Trimming cost V 3 bases and J 4 bases; bases outside gene matches: 11. This CDR3 is 16 amino acids long. CDR3 in DNA: TGTGCCAGAAGCTCACTGGCGGGGGGACGTATAGAGACCCAGTACTTC. It codes for CARSSLAGGRIETQYF.

In this sample, this clone turned up once. The chain joins TRBV19 to TRBJ1-1; D remains unclear. CDR3 length: 15 residues. Trimming took 1 base from V and 3 from J, leaving 12 bases between them. CDR1 LNHDA and CDR2 SQIVND come from the germline V gene (reference sequence). For the CDR3, the DNA is TGTGCCAGTAGTATAGGCGGGGAAGGGTACACTGAAGCTTTCTTT. This translates into CASSIGGEGYTEAFF.